The subject of this entry is one TCR beta chain. Its antigen remains unknown. The data were taken from a study of cytomegalovirus exposure and HLA in healthy donors. For the study at large: HLA-typed donors contributed around 82 million unique TCRs, which were held in an early data release. Across roughly 400 genotyped donors, just over 80% landed in the Caucasian-associated ancestry cluster. Study-wide results and caveats: Usually a TCR sequence was rare, but some public TCRs were found in many donors.

PCR employed 60 Vbeta and 13 Jbeta primers. TCRdb's table, derived via immunoSEQ multiplex PCR, lists solely in-frame clones and lacks some. Of approximately 150,000 clones in the sample, 75% to 80% were seen once. The CDR3 is made up of 16 amino acids. The sequence was collected from a woman aged 25 to 45 in good health and CMV-seronegative. This chain links TRBV21-1 with TRBJ1-2. TRBV21-1 is described as a pseudogene. Material: PBMCs. CDR3 sequence reads: CASVRDTRLTNYGYTF. DNA of the CDR3: TGTGCCAGCGTGAGGGATACCCGACTAACTAACTATGGCTACACCTTC.